Shown below are 13 T cell receptor beta chains from a single sample sequenced in a study of persistence of HIV-infected CD4 T cells. Cells were stimulated with overlapping HIV-1 Gag 15-mer peptides. CD40L/CD69 double-negative CD45RO-high memory CD4+ T cells were collected. Sequencing used immunoSEQ version 4 in survey mode. The protocol was immunoSEQ multiplex PCR, while the TCRdb copy is restricted to in-frame clones and leaves out a portion. The sample lists roughly 64,000 clones; 65% to 75% were seen once. These receptors are not linked to any known antigen. The input for sequencing was CD4+ T cells sorted from PBMCs after approximately 19-hour stimulation, taken from a patient who received antiretroviral therapy. The receptors originated from an adult man with HIV who was CMV-seropositive.

V usage is TRBV2 and J usage is TRBJ2-5, with D maybe TRBD2 (6 bases). The length of the CDR3 is 15 residues. Looked up from germline, CDR1 is SNHLY and CDR2 is FYNNEI. With 3 bases removed from V and 5 bases from J, the gap between germline ends came to 16 bases. The CDR3 protein is CASSESSVGGETQYF. The DNA for the CDR3 is TGTGCCAGCAGTGAGAGCTCTGTGGGGGGTGAGACCCAGTACTTC.

The V and J genes are TRBV9 and TRBJ1-2; no firm D call. Per germline, CDR1 SGDLS and CDR2 YYNGEE. V gave up 0 bases and J gave up 8 bases, with 17 bases separating them. CDR3 length: 15 residues. The CDR3 nucleotides are TGTGCCAGCAGCGTAGGGGGAGACTCGGCGGGAGGCTACACCTTC. This translates into CASSVGGDSAGGYTF.

This chain connects TRBV4-1 to TRBJ2-4; a weak D match, TRBD1 (6 bases). Germline CDR1 MGHRA, CDR2 YSYEKL. V lost 4 bases to trimming and J lost 2 bases, with 9 bases between them. The CDR3 covers 14 residues. The CDR3 region has the DNA TGCGCCAGCAGCCTTCAGGGGTCCAAAAACATTCAGTACTTC. Its translation: CASSLQGSKNIQYF.

The chain combines TRBV5-1 with TRBJ1-3; D is uncertain. Trimming took off 1 base at V and 4 bases at J, with 12 bases between the two ends. The CDR3 contains 15 residues. Germline assignment: CDR1 SGHRS and CDR2 YFSETQ. CDR3 sequence (DNA): TGCGCCAGCAGCTTGACGATGGGGAACGGAAACACCATATATTTT. Amino acid sequence: CASSLTMGNGNTIYF.

This clone was counted only a few times. J is TRBJ2-1 and V is TRBV12-5; D not certain. In germline, CDR1 is LGHNT, CDR2 FRNRAP. Deletions cut 0 bases from V and 6 bases from J, with 21 bases between. The CDR3 spans 18 residues. CDR3 sequence reads: CASGLVNDGRTISNEQFF. In DNA form, the CDR3 reads TGTGCTAGTGGTTTGGTAAATGATGGACGGACGATTAGCAATGAGCAGTTCTTC.

The J gene is TRBJ1-1, the V gene TRBV3-1 (or the pseudogene TRBV3-2); weak D call: TRBD1 (6 bases). Trimming removed 6 bases at V and 1 base at J, with 12 bases between. The CDR3 totals 14 residues. The V gene's germline CDR1 is LGHDT and CDR2 YNNKEL (reference sequence). The CDR3 DNA reads TGTGCCAGCAGTCCAGGGGCAGCGAACACTGAAGCTTTCTTT. Protein product: CASSPGAANTEAFF.

This chain joins TRBV2 and TRBJ2-2, with D possibly being TRBD2 (5 bases). This CDR3 spans 12 amino acids. CDR1 is SNHLY and CDR2 is FYNNEI in the germline V gene. Deletions cut 6 bases from V and 3 bases from J, with 5 bases between. The DNA of the CDR3 is TGTGCCAGCAGGCGGGACACCGGGGAGCTGTTTTTT. Its translation: CASRRDTGELFF.

The V and J genes are TRBV4-2 and TRBJ1-2, with D unresolved. CDR1 is LGHNA, CDR2 YNFKEQ, per germline. V was shortened by 4 bases and J by 1 base, with 10 bases between the two germline ends. The CDR3 contains 14 residues. The chain's CDR3 is CASSLEVLNYGYTF. The CDR3 DNA sequence: TGTGCCAGCAGCCTCGAAGTCCTTAACTATGGCTACACCTTC.

The V call is TRBV15, the J call TRBJ2-3; D not certain. V lost 0 bases to trimming and J lost 3 bases, with 10 bases between them. The germline V gene has CDR1 LNHNV and CDR2 YYDKDF (reference sequence). The CDR3 contains 15 residues. The CDR3 sequence is CATSRDGAKTDTQYF. Written as DNA, the CDR3 is TGTGCCACCAGCAGAGATGGAGCTAAGACAGATACGCAGTATTTT.

The CDR3 loop reads CASNRGTAAGYTF. CDR3 bases: TGTGCCAGCAATAGGGGGACCGCTGCAGGCTACACCTTC. The rearrangement links TRBV2 to TRBJ1-2; D might be TRBD1 (6 bases). The CDR3 runs to 13 residues. Trimming left V 7 bases short and J 8 bases short, with 17 bases between. The V gene's germline CDR1 is SNHLY and CDR2 FYNNEI. The full variable domain, in which reference TRBV2 and TRBJ1-2 provide the parts outside the CDR3, is EPEVTQTPSHQVTQMGQEVILRCVPISNHLYFYWYRQILGQKVEFLVSFYNNEISEKSEIFDDQFSVERPDGSNFTLKIRSTKLEDSAMYFCASNRGTAAGYTFGSGTRLTVV.

This chain joins TRBV3-1 (or the pseudogene TRBV3-2) and TRBJ2-3, with 7 nucleotides matching TRBD2. V shed 6 bases, J shed 2 bases, and the junction held 8 bases outside the gene matches. The V gene's germline CDR1 is LGHDT and CDR2 YNNKEL (reference sequence). The CDR3 totals 15 residues. CDR3 nucleotides: TGTGCCAGCAGTGGAAAAGCGGGGAACACAGATACGCAGTATTTT. Translation: CASSGKAGNTDTQYF.

This chain uses TRBV25-1 with TRBJ1-6; TRBD1 matches 12 bases. The CDR3 is 16 amino acids. V shed 4 bases and J 10 bases; nucleotides not matched to a gene: 8. CDR1 is MGHDK and CDR2 is SYGVNS in the germline V gene. CDR3 amino acids: CASSVDAGTGGSPLHF. In nucleotides, the CDR3 is TGTGCCAGCAGTGTTGACGCCGGGACAGGGGGCTCACCCCTCCACTTT.

V and J are TRBV7-3 and TRBJ1-1; 8 bases match TRBD1. From germline, CDR1 is SGHTA and CDR2 FQGTGA. J lost 1 base, V lost 5 bases, and 6 bases had no gene match. The CDR3 contains 15 residues. The CDR3 here is CASSPWTGRNTEAFF. CDR3 sequence (DNA): TGTGCCAGCAGCCCCTGGACAGGGAGGAACACTGAAGCTTTCTTT.